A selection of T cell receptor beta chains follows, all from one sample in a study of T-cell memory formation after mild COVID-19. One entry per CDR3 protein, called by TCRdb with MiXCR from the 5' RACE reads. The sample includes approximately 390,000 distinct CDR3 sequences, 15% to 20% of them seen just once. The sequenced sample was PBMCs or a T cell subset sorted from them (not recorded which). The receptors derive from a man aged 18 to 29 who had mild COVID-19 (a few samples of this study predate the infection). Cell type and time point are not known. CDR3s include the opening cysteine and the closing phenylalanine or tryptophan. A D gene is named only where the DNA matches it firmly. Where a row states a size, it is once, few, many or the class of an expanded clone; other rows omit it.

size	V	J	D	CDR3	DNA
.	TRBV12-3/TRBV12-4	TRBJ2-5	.	CASSLWGSRDQYF	TGTGCCAGCAGTTTGTGGGGGAGCCGGGACCAGTACTTC
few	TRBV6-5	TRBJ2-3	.	CASSYFASTDTQYF	TGTGCCAGCAGTTACTTCGCCAGCACAGATACGCAGTATTTT
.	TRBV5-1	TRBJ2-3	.	CASSFGAGVGDTQYF	TGCGCCAGCAGCTTTGGGGCAGGGGTCGGAGATACGCAGTATTTT
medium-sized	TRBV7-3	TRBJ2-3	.	CASSLYGTDTQYF	TGTGCCAGCAGCCTCTATGGCACAGATACGCAGTATTTT
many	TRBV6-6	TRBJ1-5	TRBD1	CASTLQGGGNQPQHF	TGTGCCAGCACCCTCCAGGGGGGGGGCAATCAGCCCCAGCATTTT
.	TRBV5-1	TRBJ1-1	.	CASSWGTGNTEAFF	TGCGCCAGCAGCTGGGGCACGGGGAACACTGAAGCTTTCTTT
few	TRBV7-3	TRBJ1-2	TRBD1	CASSPGQENYGYTF	TGTGCCAGCAGCCCGGGACAGGAGAACTATGGCTACACCTTC
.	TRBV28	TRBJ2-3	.	CASRLRTDTQYF	TGTGCCAGCCGTTTGAGAACAGATACGCAGTATTTT
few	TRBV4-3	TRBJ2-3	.	CASSLGSPSTDTQYF	TGCGCCAGCAGCCTGGGGAGCCCGAGCACAGATACGCAGTATTTT
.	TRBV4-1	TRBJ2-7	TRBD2	CASSPREGPRYEQYF	TGCGCCAGCAGCCCTCGGGAGGGACCGAGGTACGAGCAGTACTTC
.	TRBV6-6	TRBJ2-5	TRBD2	CASSSPAGGAETQYF	TGTGCCAGCAGTTCCCCCGCGGGAGGGGCGGAGACCCAGTACTTC
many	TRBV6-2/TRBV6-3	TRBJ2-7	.	CASSLTGRWQYF	TGTGCCAGCAGTCTGACAGGTCGGTGGCAGTACTTC